Listed here are 6 T cell receptor beta chains from one sample, sequenced in a study of control samples from healthy donors and cancer patients. Only in-frame clones appear in the TCRdb table, and some are missing; sequencing was by immunoSEQ multiplex PCR. Among around 94,000 clones listed, about nine tenths were seen once. The sample comprised blood. The source is a woman aged 18-35 years in good health.

This clone has more than one count but fewer than ten. This sequence joins TRBV6-4 and TRBJ2-2; 8 bases align to TRBD2. J was trimmed by 4 bases and V by 3 bases; bases with no gene match: 4. The CDR3 is made up of 15 amino acids. The germline CDR1 and CDR2 sequences are MRHNA and SNTAGT. The CDR3 here is CASSETGGPTGELFF. CDR3 DNA sequence: TGTGCCAGCAGTGAGACGGGGGGGCCCACCGGGGAGCTGTTTTTT.

J is TRBJ2-3 and V is TRBV5-1; tentatively, D is TRBD1 (5 bases). The V gene lost 7 bases and the J gene lost 2 bases, with 8 bases spanning the gap. The CDR3 runs 12 residues. The germline gives CDR1 SGHRS, CDR2 YFSETQ. CDR3 residues: CASRQNTDTQYF. As DNA, the CDR3 is TGCGCCAGCCGACAGAACACAGATACGCAGTATTTT.

This rearrangement joins TRBV28 to TRBJ1-2, with TRBD1 matching over 7 bases. The V gene end was trimmed by 5 bases and the J gene end by 4 bases; junction bases not matched to a gene: 4. This CDR3 region has 13 residues. The V gene's germline CDR1 is MDHEN and CDR2 SYDVKM. The CDR3 region is CASSHRDSYGYTF. DNA for the CDR3: TGTGCCAGCAGTCACCGGGACAGCTATGGCTACACCTTC.

J is TRBJ2-7 and V is TRBV11-2, with D unclear. CDR3 length equals 11 residues. Germline V gene sequence: CDR1 SGHAT, CDR2 FQNNGV. The V gene lost 7 bases and the J gene lost 0 bases, with 4 bases spanning the gap. The CDR3 bases are TGTGCCAGCACCCTCTCCTACGAGCAGTACTTC. Protein sequence: CASTLSYEQYF. Based on the CDR3 plus reference TRBV11-2 and TRBJ2-7, the full variable domain is EAGVAQSPRYKIIEKRQSVAFWCNPISGHATLYWYQQILGQGPKLLIQFQNNGVVDDSQLPKDRFSAERLKGVDSTLKIQPAKLEDSAVYLCASTLSYEQYFGPGTRLTVT.

This clone was found a few times. The chain couples TRBV5-1 to TRBJ2-1; TRBD2 aligns across 7 bases. The CDR3 extends over 16 amino acids. The J segment lost 4 bases and the V segment lost 2 bases, leaving 9 bases of the junction unmatched. Germline V gene sequence: CDR1 SGHRS, CDR2 YFSETQ. The CDR3 DNA follows: TGCGCCAGCAGCTTAACCGGGACTAAAGCTTACAATGAGCAGTTCTTC. It encodes CASSLTGTKAYNEQFF.

This chain joins TRBV4-2 and TRBJ2-1, with 13 bases matching TRBD2. Germline trimming cut 3 bases from V and 2 bases from J; bases unmatched to any gene: 4. The germline V gene encodes CDR1 LGHNA and CDR2 YNFKEQ. The CDR3 length is 17 residues. Here the CDR3 DNA reads TGTGCCAGCAGCCAGGGGGGACTAGCGGGAACCTACAATGAGCAGTTCTTC. It encodes CASSQGGLAGTYNEQFF.